This T cell receptor beta chain was identified in a study of PD-L1 blockade in urothelial cancer. The time point was: peripheral blood 6 weeks after treatment start. Some clones are missing from TCRdb's copy, which holds only in-frame ones; the method was immunoSEQ multiplex PCR. The sample records nearly 50,000 clones, approximately 81% being singletons. About this clone: Its antigen is unknown.

Study results and limitations: Better survival was predicted when blood TCR clonality before treatment fell below the median.

V lost 2 bases to trimming and J lost 1 base, with 9 bases between them. Germline V gene sequence: CDR1 SGHTA, CDR2 FQGTGA. The CDR3 is 15 amino acids. This sample comprised PBMCs, obtained around atezolizumab (anti-PD-L1) treatment. The V call is TRBV7-3, the J call TRBJ1-5; tentatively, D is TRBD1 (6 bases). The origin of this receptor is a man between 65 and 85 years old with urothelial cancer. The CDR3 DNA reads as TGTGCCAGCAGCTTATCCGGACAGAGCAATCAGCCCCAGCATTTT. It codes for CASSLSGQSNQPQHF. Full variable domain (missing parts from reference TRBV7-3 and TRBJ1-5): GAGVSQTPSNKVTEKGKYVELRCDPISGHTALYWYRQSLGQGPEFLIYFQGTGAADDSGLPNDRFFAVRPEGSVSTLKIQRTERGDSAVYLCASSLSGQSNQPQHFGDGTRLSIL.